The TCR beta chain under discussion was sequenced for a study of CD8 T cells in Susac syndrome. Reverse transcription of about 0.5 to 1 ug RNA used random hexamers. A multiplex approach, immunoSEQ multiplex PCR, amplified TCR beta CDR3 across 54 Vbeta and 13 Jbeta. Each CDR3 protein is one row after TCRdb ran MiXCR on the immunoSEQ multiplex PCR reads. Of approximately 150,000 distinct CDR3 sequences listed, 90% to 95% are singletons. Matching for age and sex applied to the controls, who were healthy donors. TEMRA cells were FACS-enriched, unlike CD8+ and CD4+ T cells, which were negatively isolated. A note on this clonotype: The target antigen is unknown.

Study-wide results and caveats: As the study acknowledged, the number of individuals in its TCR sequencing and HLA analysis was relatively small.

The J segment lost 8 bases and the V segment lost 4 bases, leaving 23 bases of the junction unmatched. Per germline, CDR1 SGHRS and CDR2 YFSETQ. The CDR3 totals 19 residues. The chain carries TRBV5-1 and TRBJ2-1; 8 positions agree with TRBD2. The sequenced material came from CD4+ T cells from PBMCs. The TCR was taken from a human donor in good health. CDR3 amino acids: CASSPNGRGSGRGKYEQFF. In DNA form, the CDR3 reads TGCGCCAGCAGCCCTAACGGGAGGGGGAGCGGGAGAGGAAAATATGAGCAGTTCTTC.